The rows below give T cell receptor beta chains drawn from one sample of a study of cytomegalovirus exposure and HLA in healthy donors. Repertoires were generated with immunoSEQ multiplex PCR, while TCRdb's copy carries only in-frame clones and drops some. Of around 170,000 clones in the sample, roughly three quarters were seen once. Sequencing was done on a sample of PBMCs. Receptors originate from a woman aged 50 to 65 in good health and CMV-seropositive. The CDR3 runs from the conserved cysteine through the conserved F or W. Fields, in order: J gene, V gene, D gene, CDR3 protein. A D gene is named only where the DNA matches it firmly.

>TRBJ1-1|TRBV5-4|TRBD1
CASSDRGDMNTEAFF
>TRBJ1-2|TRBV4-1|NA
CASSQALLAGGYTF
>TRBJ2-5|TRBV6-5|TRBD2
CAGSYQLANQETQYF
>TRBJ2-3|TRBV5-1|NA
CASSSGTQSTDTQYF
>TRBJ1-1|TRBV28|NA
CASSSPTVIGTEAFF
>TRBJ2-3|TRBV6-4|NA
CASSPEGGAANTQYF
>TRBJ1-1|TRBV30|NA
CAWSLQGNTEAFF
>TRBJ1-2|TRBV28|NA
CASIPTGSVGGYTF
>TRBJ1-2|TRBV28|NA
CASSSVEGPGYTF
>TRBJ2-3|TRBV5-4|NA
CASSLADTQYF
>TRBJ1-2|TRBV5-6|NA
CASSLQGLNYGYTF
>TRBJ1-1|TRBV18|NA
CASSPLQGRSVLNTEAFF
>TRBJ1-2|TRBV30|TRBD1
CAWSVQGGYTF
>TRBJ2-2|TRBV7-8|TRBD2
CASIPEGPRGGMFF
>TRBJ1-1|TRBV5-4|NA
CASSSNTPGFDTEAFF
>TRBJ2-7|TRBV11-3|NA
CASNLGPASSYEQYF
>TRBJ1-2|TRBV28|TRBD1
CASSFGTVNGYTF
>TRBJ2-2|TRBV19|TRBD1
CASSLGTGDTGELFF
>TRBJ2-1|TRBV2|NA
CASTPGTYNEQFF
>TRBJ1-5|TRBV6-4|NA
CASSDVPGVGQPQHF
>TRBJ1-2|TRBV7-2|TRBD1
CASSLAPGQGPYGYTF
>TRBJ2-3|TRBV7-2|TRBD1
CASSPLTGLRTDTQYF
>TRBJ1-2|TRBV7-2|TRBD1
CASSKYGTGVMGGYTF
>TRBJ2-1|TRBV5-8|TRBD2
CASSLGISGSLNEQFF
>TRBJ2-2|TRBV4-1|NA
CASSQGGSARNTGELFF
>TRBJ2-3|TRBV9|TRBD2
CASSVGPGPGLAGVSTDTQYF
>TRBJ1-3|TRBV6-5|NA
CASSSGTYWSGNTIYF
>TRBJ2-1|TRBV12-5|TRBD1
CASGKMIHRGAYNEQFF
>TRBJ2-2|TRBV7-2|TRBD2
CASSPRTSADGELFF
>TRBJ1-4|TRBV6-1|NA
CASSEVGGVGEKLFF
>TRBJ1-2|TRBV19|NA
CASSIGTAANYGYTF
>TRBJ2-5|TRBV5-6|NA
CASSLWQGETQYF
>TRBJ1-1|TRBV6-5|NA
CASSSLGGRNTEAFF
>TRBJ2-4|TRBV27|TRBD1
CASSLSRDRGLRFQYF
>TRBJ2-1|TRBV6-1|TRBD1
CASSEIRTGIRNEQFF
>TRBJ1-3|TRBV10-3|NA
CAISGGQPLSGNTIYF
>TRBJ2-3|TRBV7-2|NA
CASSLEARGGADTQYF
>TRBJ1-1|TRBV28|TRBD1
CASSPVSGQGVGLNTEAFF
>TRBJ2-1|TRBV2|TRBD2
CASSEVELARNNEQFF
>TRBJ1-5|TRBV9|NA
CASSVGQGGPPQHF
>TRBJ1-1|TRBV7-7|NA
CASSLQVDTEAFF
>TRBJ2-4|TRBV13|NA
CASSFGLAKNSQYF
>TRBJ1-2|TRBV30|TRBD1
CAWRFWDRDGYTF
>TRBJ1-5|TRBV19|TRBD1
CATSGGGNQPQHF
>TRBJ1-2|TRBV5-1|TRBD1
CASSQRSGTVNYGYTF
>TRBJ1-5|TRBV5-1|TRBD1
CASSLEGGSGQPQHF
>TRBJ1-5|TRBV7-2|NA
CASSFSAISNQPQHF
>TRBJ1-4|TRBV4-3|NA
CASSQEVTGGNEKLFF
>TRBJ1-2|TRBV6-5|TRBD1
CASSYSRAGGGYGYTF
>TRBJ2-7|TRBV6-6|NA
CASSYSGAGQYF
>TRBJ2-1|TRBV6-5|TRBD2
CASSLGLHNNEQFF
>TRBJ1-2|TRBV7-6|TRBD1
CASSLGRDREDYGYTF
>TRBJ2-7|TRBV19|TRBD1
CASSIFTPGTGWYEQYF
>TRBJ2-5|TRBV11-2|TRBD1
CASSLQGAQYF
>TRBJ1-1|TRBV5-6|NA
CASSLAGQLNTEAFF
>TRBJ2-7|TRBV19|TRBD2
CASSALRPSGGEVFSYEQYF
>TRBJ1-5|TRBV5-4|NA
CASSVQGSSNQPQHF
>TRBJ1-1|TRBV30|NA
CAQNVGSPEAFF
>TRBJ1-1|TRBV7-2|TRBD1
CASSLGGRGRTEAFF